These 26 T cell receptor beta chains share one sample of origin, sequenced in a study of spatial heterogeneity in lung cancer. One entry per CDR3 protein results from TCRdb running MiXCR on the 5' RACE reads. The sample has around 110,000 distinct CDR3 sequences; 9% to 15% are singletons. Stated time point: blood at routine non-recurrence follow-up after resection. Unsorted whole RNA from tumor, nontumor lung or frozen PBMC underwent sequencing. The sample consisted of PBMCs, taken at follow-up. The receptors were sampled from a male donor with early-stage non-small cell lung cancer.

This clonotype was counted a few times. This rearrangement joins TRBV5-1 to TRBJ2-5; 8 bases map to TRBD1. The CDR3 has 15 amino acids. The germline V gene has CDR1 SGHRS and CDR2 YFSETQ. Trimming took 0 bases from V and 5 from J; bases not matched to a gene: 6. In nucleotides, the CDR3 is TGCGCCAGCAGCTTGGCTTTTGCAGGGGGCGAGACCCAGTACTTC. As protein: CASSLAFAGGETQYF.

The chain recombines TRBV7-2 with TRBJ2-3; 14 nucleotides line up with TRBD2. Losses at the gene ends were 5 bases for V and 6 bases for J; bases not matched to a gene: 4. Germline CDR1 is SGHTA and CDR2 is FQGNSA. The CDR3 is 15 amino acids. For the CDR3, the DNA is TGTGCCAGCAGCCGACGGACTAGCGGGGGGGATACGCAGTATTTT. Amino acid sequence: CASSRRTSGGDTQYF.

The chain carries TRBV3-1 and TRBJ2-1; 9 bases line up with TRBD2. The length of the CDR3 is 15 residues. Germline V gene sequence: CDR1 LGHDT, CDR2 YNNKEL (reference sequence). Trimming took 1 base from V and 4 from J; bases not matched to a gene: 2. CDR3 DNA: TGTGCCAGCAGCCAAGGACTAGCGGTTTACAATGAGCAGTTCTTC. This translates into CASSQGLAVYNEQFF.

This clonotype was seen a few times. The chain uses TRBV11-2 and TRBJ2-1; D might be TRBD1 (6 bases). The CDR3 has 13 residues. Trimming stripped 4 bases from V and 13 bases from J, with 17 bases between. CDR1 SGHAT and CDR2 FQNNGV come from the germline V gene. The CDR3: CASSSRPQGDQFF. Here the CDR3 DNA reads TGTGCCAGCAGCTCCCGGCCACAGGGAGACCAGTTCTTC. Full variable domain (missing parts from reference TRBV11-2 and TRBJ2-1): EAGVAQSPRYKIIEKRQSVAFWCNPISGHATLYWYQQILGQGPKLLIQFQNNGVVDDSQLPKDRFSAERLKGVDSTLKIQPAKLEDSAVYLCASSSRPQGDQFFGPGTRLTVL.

Ten or more counts support this clonotype. The V call is TRBV4-2, the J call TRBJ2-7; D possibly matches TRBD1 or TRBD2 (6 bases each). V was trimmed by 4 bases and J by 2 bases, leaving 9 bases between them. The CDR3 consists of 13 residues. Looked up from germline, CDR1 is LGHNA and CDR2 is YNFKEQ. In DNA form, the CDR3 reads TGTGCCAGCAGCCCCGGGGGCACCTACGAGCAGTACTTC. This encodes CASSPGGTYEQYF.

In this sample, this clonotype turned up many times. This CDR3 is CSARQEGLDNQPQHF. The CDR3 nucleotides are TGCAGTGCTCGACAGGAGGGTCTGGACAATCAGCCCCAGCATTTT. The chain employs TRBV20-1 and TRBJ1-5; possibly TRBD1 for D (6 bases). CDR3 size: 15 residues. Germline assignment: CDR1 DFQATT and CDR2 SNEGSKA (reference sequence). Trimming left V 5 bases short and J 3 bases short, with 17 bases between.

This clonotype was observed at least ten times. The CDR3 region is CSVGQGGYTGELFF. CDR3 bases: TGCAGCGTAGGACAGGGCGGTTACACCGGGGAGCTGTTTTTT. The J gene is TRBJ2-2, the V gene TRBV29-1, with 8 bases aligning to TRBD1. The CDR3 consists of 14 residues. Germline V gene sequence: CDR1 SQVTM, CDR2 ANQGSEA. V lost 6 bases, J lost 3 bases, and 6 bases stayed unmatched.

This clonotype was detected a few times. The chain is built from TRBV20-1 and TRBJ2-1; 8 bases line up with TRBD2. Germline V lookup: CDR1 DFQATT, CDR2 SNEGSKA (reference sequence). The CDR3 consists of 15 residues. V gave up 2 bases and J gave up 6 bases; unmatched junction bases: 9. The CDR3 sequence: CSARRPGLVINEQFF. CDR3 DNA: TGCAGTGCTAGAAGACCGGGACTAGTCATCAATGAGCAGTTCTTC.

At least ten counts were recorded for this clonotype. This chain uses TRBV5-1 with TRBJ1-3, with 9 bases identical to TRBD1. The CDR3 has 14 residues. V trimming: 7 bases; J trimming: 2 bases; junction bases outside the gene matches: 4. Germline V gene data show CDR1 as SGHRS and CDR2 as YFSETQ. The CDR3 region is CASWTGEAGNTIYF. Here the CDR3 DNA reads TGCGCCAGCTGGACAGGGGAAGCTGGAAACACCATATATTTT.

About this clonotype itself: A read error may produce the germline difference seen at one junction end. The chain recombines TRBV28 with TRBJ1-2, with no clear D. The CDR3 is 14 amino acids. The germline CDR1 and CDR2 sequences are MDHEN and SYDVKM. The CDR3 reads CASSLTPGLYGCTF. CDR3 bases: TGTGCCAGCAGTTTAACCCCAGGTCTCTATGGCTGCACCTTC.

The table lists this clonotype with many counts. The V call is TRBV29-1, the J call TRBJ2-7, with TRBD1 matching 11 bases. This CDR3 comprises 15 residues. Germline V gene data show CDR1 as SQVTM and CDR2 as ANQGSEA. The V segment lost 3 bases and the J segment 6 bases; nucleotides outside the gene matches: 10. CDR3 protein: CSVDVGSGTGGEQYF. Here the CDR3 DNA reads TGCAGCGTTGACGTAGGATCGGGGACAGGGGGCGAGCAGTACTTC.

Many counts were recorded for this clonotype. The chain has TRBV4-1 and TRBJ2-1; the D gene is possibly TRBD2 (6 bases). The CDR3 totals 13 residues. Trimming left V 5 bases short and J 7 bases short, with 12 bases between. The germline gives CDR1 MGHRA, CDR2 YSYEKL. Here the CDR3 reads CASSKPGGNEQFF. The DNA for the CDR3 is TGCGCCAGCAGCAAACCCGGGGGTAATGAGCAGTTCTTC.

There are a few counts of this clonotype. The genes are TRBV20-1 and TRBJ1-5, with TRBD1 matching 8 bases. Germline assignment: CDR1 DFQATT and CDR2 SNEGSKA (reference sequence). This CDR3 spans 15 amino acids. J lost 6 bases, V lost 3 bases, and 10 bases had no gene match. The CDR3 sequence: CSARPDRARPQPQHF. As DNA, the CDR3 is TGCAGTGCTAGGCCGGACAGGGCCAGGCCTCAGCCCCAGCATTTT.

In this sample, this clonotype turned up many times. V gene TRBV6-1 combines with J gene TRBJ2-1; a possible D gene is TRBD2 (5 bases). The CDR3 extends over 12 amino acids. CDR1 is MNHNS, CDR2 SASEGT, per germline. Trimming removed 6 bases at V and 7 bases at J, with 10 bases between. The CDR3 DNA reads as TGTGCCAGCAGAACGGGGATGAATGAGCAGTTCTTC. This encodes CASRTGMNEQFF.

This clonotype was recorded many times. This chain joins TRBV7-3 and TRBJ2-1; 10 nucleotides line up with TRBD1. Germline lookup yields CDR1 SGHTA and CDR2 FQGTGA. Trimming removed 4 bases from V and 2 bases from J; junction bases left unmatched: 5. The CDR3 extends over 16 amino acids. The CDR3 loop is CASSSFGTGAYNEQFF. The CDR3 DNA reads TGTGCCAGCAGCTCCTTCGGGACAGGGGCCTACAATGAGCAGTTCTTC.

The chain employs TRBV5-1 and TRBJ2-1; 7 positions agree with TRBD2. There are 15 residues in the CDR3. The germline V gene has CDR1 SGHRS and CDR2 YFSETQ. J lost 3 bases, V lost 0 bases, and 3 bases had no gene match. The CDR3 loop reads CASSLGAGSYNEQFF. In DNA, the CDR3 is TGCGCCAGCAGCTTGGGAGCGGGGAGCTACAATGAGCAGTTCTTC.

Many counts were recorded for this clonotype. The V gene is TRBV7-2, the J gene TRBJ1-2, with TRBD1 as a possible D gene (5 bases). This CDR3 region has 12 residues. The germline CDR1 and CDR2 sequences are SGHTA and FQGNSA. V lost 4 bases, J lost 8 bases, and 11 bases lay in between. In DNA, the CDR3 is TGTGCCAGCAGCTCTCGGGGCACGGGCTACACCTTC. This sequence encodes CASSSRGTGYTF.

The chain carries TRBV3-1 and TRBJ1-6; TRBD1 is a possible D gene (5 bases). V was trimmed by 1 base and J by 8 bases, leaving 9 bases between them. Germline-derived CDR1 and CDR2 are LGHDT and YNNKEL (reference sequence). This CDR3 is built from 14 residues. The DNA for the CDR3 is TGTGCCAGCAGCCAAGGTCAGGGTTATTCACCCCTCCACTTT. It encodes CASSQGQGYSPLHF.

In its sample, this clonotype was seen many times. The chain combines TRBV20-1 with TRBJ1-4; TRBD1 is a possible D gene (6 bases). Deletions cut 3 bases from V and 6 bases from J, with 14 bases between. Germline CDR1 DFQATT, CDR2 SNEGSKA (reference sequence). This CDR3 contains 14 residues. CDR3 coding DNA: TGCAGTGCTAGGCGGGGGGCAGGCGATGAAAAACTGTTTTTT. Its protein is CSARRGAGDEKLFF.

This clonotype appeared many times. V and J are TRBV20-1 and TRBJ1-2, with 7 bases aligning to TRBD1. Germline V gene data show CDR1 as DFQATT and CDR2 as SNEGSKA (reference sequence). J lost 8 bases, V lost 2 bases, and 11 bases had no gene match. The CDR3 sequence is 14 residues long. The DNA for the CDR3 is TGCAGTGCTAGACTGCACAGGGGATCTCGAGGCTACACCTTC. This gives the protein CSARLHRGSRGYTF.

This clonotype was detected only a few times. This sequence joins TRBV9 and TRBJ1-2; the D is unclear. Germline values: CDR1 SGDLS, CDR2 YYNGEE. Trimming took off 0 bases at V and 2 bases at J, with 8 bases between the two ends. This CDR3 contains 14 residues. The CDR3 region is CASSVAQMNYGYTF. The DNA of the CDR3 is TGTGCCAGCAGCGTAGCTCAGATGAACTATGGCTACACCTTC.

The count of this clonotype is one. The chain uses TRBV6-2 or TRBV6-3 and TRBJ2-7, with D possibly TRBD1 on 6 matching bases. This CDR3 spans 15 amino acids. With 4 bases removed from V and 3 bases from J, the gap between germline ends came to 16 bases. Per the germline V gene, CDR1 is MNHEY and CDR2 is SVGEGT. This CDR3 reads CASSFRGLRVYEQYF. The DNA of the CDR3 is TGTGCCAGCAGTTTCAGGGGCCTTCGCGTCTACGAGCAGTACTTC.

The CDR3 DNA sequence: TGTGCCAGCAGCGGGACAGGGTATAATGAAAAACTGTTTTTT. It yields the protein CASSGTGYNEKLFF. The rearrangement links TRBV9 to TRBJ1-4, with 8 bases fitting TRBD1. The germline V gene encodes CDR1 SGDLS and CDR2 YYNGEE. Trimming at V came to 3 bases and at J to 4 bases, leaving 2 bases not matched to a gene. There are 14 residues in the CDR3.

This clonotype turned up a few times. CDR3 coding DNA: TGTGCCAGCAGATCCGGCGGTCCGGGACAGGGTTACGGGCAGTTCTTC. This gives the protein CASRSGGPGQGYGQFF. V is TRBV7-9 and J is TRBJ2-1; 9 bases fit TRBD1. Losses at the gene ends were 6 bases for V and 12 bases for J; bases not matched to a gene: 18. Germline V lookup: CDR1 SEHNR, CDR2 FQNEAQ (reference sequence). There are 16 residues in the CDR3.

The gene calls are TRBV9 and TRBJ2-7; 9 nucleotides agree with TRBD1. CDR1 and CDR2 from the germline V gene are SGDLS and YYNGEE. The V segment lost 4 bases and the J segment 1 base; nucleotides outside the gene matches: 9. The CDR3 totals 16 residues. CDR3 nucleotides: TGTGCCAGCAGCCCCGATCCCGGGACAGGGTCCTACGAGCAGTACTTC. Its protein is CASSPDPGTGSYEQYF.

This clonotype was recorded a few times. The chain carries TRBV4-3 and TRBJ1-2; the D is unclear. V lost 4 bases to trimming and J lost 2 bases, with 8 bases between them. Germline V gene sequence: CDR1 LGHNA, CDR2 YSLEER. The CDR3 extends over 13 amino acids. The CDR3 DNA sequence: TGCGCCAGCAGCCCCGAGGACAACTATGGCTACACCTTC. This translates into CASSPEDNYGYTF.